This TCR beta chain originates from a study of blood T cell repertoires in COVID-19. Study-wide context: Specimens from acute and convalescent COVID-19 originated in the United States, Italy and Spain.

Trimming stripped 7 bases from V and 8 bases from J, with 11 bases between. Germline CDR1 is LNHDA and CDR2 is SQIVND (reference sequence). The CDR3 has 12 amino acids. As processed by the authors: Amplified reference gene primers provided the basis for estimating nucleated cell counts. Measured with immunoSEQ multiplex PCR; TCRdb has only the in-frame clones, and not every one. The V and J calls and clone size come from that table; D and trimming were worked out from the DNA. The data hold more than 300,000 clones, with 80% to 90% observed a single time. Living in 24 US areas, the participants were between roughly 18 and 90 years of age.

This chain joins TRBV19 and TRBJ1-4; the D gene is possibly TRBD1 (5 bases). This TCR derives from a man in his thirties or forties who had recovered from COVID-19. Sequenced sample: PBMCs or T cells enriched from blood (not recorded which). As DNA, the CDR3 is TGTGCCAGTACAGGGCCAGGGGAAAAACTGTTTTTT. Residues: CASTGPGEKLFF.